This TCR beta chain is drawn from a study of blood T cell repertoires in COVID-19. Clones were sequenced by immunoSEQ multiplex PCR, and TCRdb holds only the in-frame ones, with some missing. The data hold about 410,000 clones, with around 91% observed a single time. Germline CDR1 reads KGHSH; CDR2 reads LQKENI. Between the trimmed V and J ends, which lost 6 bases and 3 bases, there was a span of 11 bases. The CDR3 covers 14 residues. The sequence was obtained from a woman aged 40-49 years with COVID-19, enrolled during active disease. The material sequenced was peripheral blood. This sequence joins TRBV18 and TRBJ1-4; D is possibly TRBD1 (6 bases). The CDR3 is CASSRTASNEKLFF. The CDR3 nucleotides read TGTGCCAGCTCTAGGACAGCTTCTAATGAAAAACTGTTTTTT.